This TCR beta chain was profiled in a study of cytomegalovirus exposure and HLA in healthy donors. J was trimmed by 2 bases and V by 11 bases; bases with no gene match: 9. CDR3 size: 14 residues. Germline V gene data show CDR1 as LNHDA and CDR2 as SQIVND (reference sequence). This PCR relied on a set of 60 Vbeta primers and 13 Jbeta primers. Sequencing used immunoSEQ multiplex PCR; TCRdb keeps in-frame clones, though not all of them. The data show around 130,000 clones, with around 77% seen just once and approximately 0.86% held by the top ten. The rearrangement links TRBV19 to TRBJ1-5, with 7 bases that match TRBD1. The receptor was isolated from an older woman in good health and CMV-seronegative. Sequenced sample: PBMCs. The CDR3 DNA sequence: TGTGCCGCCAACAGGGGTTGGGGCAATCAGCCCCAGCATTTT. Translation: CAANRGWGNQPQHF.